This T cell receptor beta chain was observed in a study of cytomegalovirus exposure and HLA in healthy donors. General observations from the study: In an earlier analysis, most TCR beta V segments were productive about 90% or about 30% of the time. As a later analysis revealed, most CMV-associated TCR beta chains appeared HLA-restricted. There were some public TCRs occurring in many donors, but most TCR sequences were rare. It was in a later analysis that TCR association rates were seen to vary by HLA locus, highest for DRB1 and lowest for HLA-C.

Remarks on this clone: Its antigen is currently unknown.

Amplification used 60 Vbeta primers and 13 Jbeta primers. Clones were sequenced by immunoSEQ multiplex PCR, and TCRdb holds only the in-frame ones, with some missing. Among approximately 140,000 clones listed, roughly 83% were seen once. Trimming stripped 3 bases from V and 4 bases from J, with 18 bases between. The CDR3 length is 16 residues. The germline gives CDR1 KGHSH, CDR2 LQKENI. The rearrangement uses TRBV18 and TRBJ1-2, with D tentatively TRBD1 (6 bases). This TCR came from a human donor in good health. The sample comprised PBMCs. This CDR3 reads CASSPPRQGTSYGYTF. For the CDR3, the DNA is TGTGCCAGCTCACCCCCGAGGCAGGGGACATCCTATGGCTACACCTTC. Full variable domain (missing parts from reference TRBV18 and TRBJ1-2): NAGVMQNPRHLVRRRGQEARLRCSPMKGHSHVYWYRQLPEEGLKFMVYLQKENIIDESGMPKERFSAEFPKEGPSILRIQQVVRGDSAAYFCASSPPRQGTSYGYTFGSGTRLTVV.